This T cell receptor beta chain came from a study of STAT3 mutations in large granular lymphocyte leukemia. Turning to this clone: Its specificity is not known.

The CDR3 contains 22 residues. Trimming at V came to 0 bases and at J to 7 bases, leaving 28 bases not matched to a gene. The germline V gene encodes CDR1 LGHNA and CDR2 YSLEER. TCRdb's table, derived via immunoSEQ multiplex PCR, lists solely in-frame clones and lacks some. The sample records roughly 17,000 clones, about 90% being singletons. Overall study results and limits: A small but highly pathogenic clone may have been missed. In about 35% of the 18 patients, new TCR clonotypes emerged after therapy. At least one immunodominant TCR beta clonotype appeared in every T-cell large granular lymphocyte leukemia patient. No sample exists from the first appearance of each clone.

The TCR originated in a man between 60 and 75 years old with T-cell large granular lymphocyte leukemia. Some clones in this sample may be carry-over from other donors' samples. The sample taken for sequencing was peripheral blood mononuclear cells. The chain uses TRBV4-3 and TRBJ2-3, with 7 bases aligning to TRBD2. CDR3 DNA: TGCGCCAGCAGCCAAGACCCTCCAGGCACTCCCCTGGGGGGAGGGCCGATAAATACGCAGTATTTT. It encodes CASSQDPPGTPLGGGPINTQYF.